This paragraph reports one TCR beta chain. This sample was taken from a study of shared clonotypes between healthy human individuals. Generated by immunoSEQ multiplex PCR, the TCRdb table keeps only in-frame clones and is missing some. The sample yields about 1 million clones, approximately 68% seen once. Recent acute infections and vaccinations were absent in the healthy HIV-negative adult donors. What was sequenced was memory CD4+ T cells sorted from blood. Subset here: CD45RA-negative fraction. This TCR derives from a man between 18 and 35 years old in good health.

CDR3 amino acids: CASSLGTSGGRVETQYF. The CDR3, as DNA: TGCGCCAGCAGCTTGGGGACTAGCGGGGGACGGGTGGAGACCCAGTACTTC. V usage is TRBV5-1 and J usage is TRBJ2-5, with TRBD2 matching 13 bases. The junction had 7 bases not matched to a gene; V was cut back by 0 bases and J by 5 bases. Germline V lookup: CDR1 SGHRS, CDR2 YFSETQ. CDR3 size: 17 residues. Supplemented by reference TRBV5-1 and TRBJ2-5, the full variable domain reads KAGVTQTPRYLIKTRGQQVTLSCSPISGHRSVSWYQQTPGQGLQFLFEYFSETQRNKGNFPGRFSGRQFSNSRSEMNVSTLELGDSALYLCASSLGTSGGRVETQYFGPGTRLLVL.